Presented here are 7 T cell receptor beta chains from one specimen sequenced in a study of T cell responses to AZD1222 COVID-19 vaccine (dated by TCRdb to about 2021). In the paper's terms, the time point label means: baseline before first vaccination. Library method: the immunoSEQ multiplex PCR assay. Drawn from immuneACCESS, this table holds only the in-frame rearrangements with V and J called that TCRdb kept. Clones are partly lost; checked studies trace under half to an unresolved V gene and leave the rest unexplained. This sample holds some 90,000 clones; about 88% were observed only once. Roughly 21% of the sample belongs to the ten largest clones. Sequenced here: peripheral blood, sampled on day 0 of AZD1222 vaccination. The receptors shown here come from an adult in good health.

The chain employs TRBV12-3 or TRBV12-4 and TRBJ2-7; D not certain. Trimming stripped 2 bases from V and 7 bases from J, with 6 bases between. CDR3 size: 11 residues. CDR3 sequence (DNA): TGTGCCAGCAGTTTATTTGGAGAGCAGTACTTC. As protein: CASSLFGEQYF.

This chain connects TRBV9 to TRBJ1-2; 9 bases map to TRBD1. Germline CDR1 is SGDLS and CDR2 is YYNGEE. V shed 3 bases and J 2 bases; nucleotides not matched to a gene: 5. This CDR3 is built from 15 residues. DNA of the CDR3: TGTGCCAGCAGCGCAATGGGACAGGGAAACTATGGCTACACCTTC. Amino acid sequence: CASSAMGQGNYGYTF.

The rearrangement joins TRBV5-4 to TRBJ1-6, with a tentative D call TRBD1 (6 bases). The CDR3 spans 16 residues. Germline-derived CDR1 and CDR2 are SGHNT and YYREEE (reference sequence). Trimming stripped 4 bases from V and 5 bases from J, with 16 bases between. The CDR3 DNA reads TGTGCCAGCAGCGATAAAGGGCAGGGGAATAATTCACCCCTCCACTTT. Its protein product is CASSDKGQGNNSPLHF.

This clone came up once. J is TRBJ1-3 and V is TRBV2; D is uncertain. CDR1 and CDR2 from the germline V gene are SNHLY and FYNNEI. CDR3 length equals 12 residues. V was clipped by 3 bases and J by 4 bases, with 4 bases between them. CDR3 residues: CASSDEGNTIYF. The CDR3 DNA reads TGTGCCAGCAGTGACGAGGGAAACACCATATATTTT. The variable domain in full, completed from reference TRBV2 and TRBJ1-3, reads EPEVTQTPSHQVTQMGQEVILRCVPISNHLYFYWYRQILGQKVEFLVSFYNNEISEKSEIFDDQFSVERPDGSNFTLKIRSTKLEDSAMYFCASSDEGNTIYFGEGSWLTVV.

This rearrangement joins TRBV6-5 to TRBJ2-2, with D uncertain. Trimming stripped 0 bases from V and 8 bases from J, with 7 bases between. CDR3 length: 13 amino acids. Germline assignment: CDR1 MNHEY and CDR2 SVGAGI. The DNA of the CDR3 is TGTGCCAGCAGTTACTCGAATACGGGGGAGCTGTTTTTT. It encodes CASSYSNTGELFF.

The V and J genes are TRBV12-3 or TRBV12-4 and TRBJ1-6; D gene ambiguous. With 0 bases removed from V and 8 bases from J, the gap between germline ends came to 2 bases. This CDR3 is 12 amino acids long. CDR3 sequence (DNA): TGTGCCAGCAGTTTAGCGGATTCACCCCTCCACTTT. It translates to CASSLADSPLHF.

This chain uses TRBV6-5 with TRBJ2-7; TRBD2 is a possible D gene (5 bases). CDR3 length equals 14 residues. Trimming stripped 10 bases from V and 2 bases from J, with 18 bases between. In germline, CDR1 is MNHEY, CDR2 SVGAGI. CDR3 DNA sequence: TGTGCCACGCGCGAAGGAGGAGGACCCTACGAGCAGTACTTC. As protein: CATREGGGPYEQYF.